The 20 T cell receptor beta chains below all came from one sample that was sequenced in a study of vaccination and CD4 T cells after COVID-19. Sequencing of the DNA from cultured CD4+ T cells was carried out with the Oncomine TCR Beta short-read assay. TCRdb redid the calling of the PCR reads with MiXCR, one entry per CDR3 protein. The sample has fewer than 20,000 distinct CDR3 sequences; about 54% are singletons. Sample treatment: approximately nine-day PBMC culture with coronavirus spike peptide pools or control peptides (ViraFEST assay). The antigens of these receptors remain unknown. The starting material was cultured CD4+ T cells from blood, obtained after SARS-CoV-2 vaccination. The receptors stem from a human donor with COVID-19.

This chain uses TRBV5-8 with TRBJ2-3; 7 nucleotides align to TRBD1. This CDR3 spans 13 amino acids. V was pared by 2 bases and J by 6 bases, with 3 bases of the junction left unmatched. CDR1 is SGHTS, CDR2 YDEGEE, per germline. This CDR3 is CASSLQGSDTQYF. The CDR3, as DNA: TGTGCCAGCAGCTTACAGGGGAGCGATACGCAGTATTTT.

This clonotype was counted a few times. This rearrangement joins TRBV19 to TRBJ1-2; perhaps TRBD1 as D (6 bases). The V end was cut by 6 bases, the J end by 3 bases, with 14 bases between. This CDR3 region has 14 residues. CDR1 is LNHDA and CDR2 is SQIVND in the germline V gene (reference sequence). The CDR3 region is CASRYREEDYGYTF. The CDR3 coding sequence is TGTGCCAGTAGATACAGGGAGGAAGACTATGGCTACACCTTC. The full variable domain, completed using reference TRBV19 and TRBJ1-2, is DGGITQSPKYLFRKEGQNVTLSCEQNLNHDAMYWYRQDPGQGLRLIYYSQIVNDFQKGDIAEGYSVSREKKESFPLTVTSAQKNPTAFYLCASRYREEDYGYTFGSGTRLTVV.

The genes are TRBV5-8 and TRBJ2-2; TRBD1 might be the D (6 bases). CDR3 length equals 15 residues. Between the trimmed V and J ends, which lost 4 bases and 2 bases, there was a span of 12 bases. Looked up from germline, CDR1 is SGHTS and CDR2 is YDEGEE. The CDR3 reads CASSPRTVNTGELFF. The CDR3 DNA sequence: TGTGCCAGCAGCCCGCGGACAGTTAACACCGGGGAGCTGTTTTTT. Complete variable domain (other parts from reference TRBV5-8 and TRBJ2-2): EAGVTQSPTHLIKTRGQQATLRCSPISGHTSVYWYQQALGLGLQFLLWYDEGEERNRGNFPPRFSGRQFPNYSSELNVNALELEDSALYLCASSPRTVNTGELFFGEGSRLTVL.

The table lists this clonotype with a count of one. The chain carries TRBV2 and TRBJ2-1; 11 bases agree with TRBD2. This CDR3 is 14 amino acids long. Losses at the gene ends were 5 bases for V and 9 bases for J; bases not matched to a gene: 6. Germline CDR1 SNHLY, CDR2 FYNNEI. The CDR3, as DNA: TGTGCCAGCAGTCTGACTAGCGGGGTGGGTGAGCAGTTCTTC. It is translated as CASSLTSGVGEQFF.

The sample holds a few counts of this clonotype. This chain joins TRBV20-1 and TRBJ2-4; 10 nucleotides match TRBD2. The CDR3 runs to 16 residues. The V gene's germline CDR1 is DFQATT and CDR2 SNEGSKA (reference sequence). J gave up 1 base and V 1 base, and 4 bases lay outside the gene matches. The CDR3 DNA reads TGCAGTGCTAGAGCCCCGGGACTAGCGGCCAAAAACATTCAGTACTTC. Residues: CSARAPGLAAKNIQYF.

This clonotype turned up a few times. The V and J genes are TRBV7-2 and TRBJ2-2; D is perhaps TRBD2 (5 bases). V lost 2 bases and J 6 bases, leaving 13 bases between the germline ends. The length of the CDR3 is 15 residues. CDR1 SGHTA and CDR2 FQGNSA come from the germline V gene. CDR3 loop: CASSLYGLGAGELFF. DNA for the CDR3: TGTGCCAGCAGCTTATACGGTCTCGGGGCCGGGGAGCTGTTTTTT.

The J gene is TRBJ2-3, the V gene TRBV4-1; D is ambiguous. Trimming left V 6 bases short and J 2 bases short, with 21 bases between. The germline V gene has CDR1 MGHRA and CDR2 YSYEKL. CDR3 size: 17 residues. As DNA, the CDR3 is TGCGCCAGCAGAGGAATCGGATCTGCGATCTCCACAGATACGCAGTATTTT. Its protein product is CASRGIGSAISTDTQYF.

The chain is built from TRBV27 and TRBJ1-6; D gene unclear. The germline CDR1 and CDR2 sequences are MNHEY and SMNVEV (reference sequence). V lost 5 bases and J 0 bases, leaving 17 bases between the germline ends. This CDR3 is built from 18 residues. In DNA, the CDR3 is TGTGCCAGCAGTAAAGATGGGTTGTCACCCTCCTATAATTCACCCCTCCACTTT. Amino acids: CASSKDGLSPSYNSPLHF.

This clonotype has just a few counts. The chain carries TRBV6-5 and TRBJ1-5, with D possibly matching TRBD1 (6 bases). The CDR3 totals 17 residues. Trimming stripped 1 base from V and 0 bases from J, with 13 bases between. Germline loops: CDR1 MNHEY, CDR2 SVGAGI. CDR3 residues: CASSYFSLQGSNQPQHF. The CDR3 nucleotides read TGTGCCAGCAGTTACTTCTCGTTACAGGGTAGCAATCAGCCCCAGCATTTT.

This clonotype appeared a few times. In nucleotides, the CDR3 is TGTGCCAGCAGTTTTATTTCGCAGGGGGGGAACACTGAAGCTTTCTTT. It specifies CASSFISQGGNTEAFF. The chain has TRBV27 and TRBJ1-1, with 7 bases matching TRBD1. The CDR3 sequence is 16 residues long. Germline V gives CDR1 MNHEY, CDR2 SMNVEV (reference sequence). Unmatched junction bases numbered 8, after V lost 3 bases and J lost 1 base.

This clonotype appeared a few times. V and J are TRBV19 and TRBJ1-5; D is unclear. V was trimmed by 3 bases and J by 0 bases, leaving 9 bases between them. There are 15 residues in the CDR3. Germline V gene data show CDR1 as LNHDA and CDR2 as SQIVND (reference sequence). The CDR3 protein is CASSIQRYSNQPQHF. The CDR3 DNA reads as TGTGCCAGTAGTATCCAGCGTTATAGCAATCAGCCCCAGCATTTT.

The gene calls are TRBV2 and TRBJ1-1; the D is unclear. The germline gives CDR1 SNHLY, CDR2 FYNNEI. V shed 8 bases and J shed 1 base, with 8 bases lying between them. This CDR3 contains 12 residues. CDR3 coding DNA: TGTGCCAGCCGGTTTGGGAACACTGAAGCTTTCTTT. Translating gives CASRFGNTEAFF.

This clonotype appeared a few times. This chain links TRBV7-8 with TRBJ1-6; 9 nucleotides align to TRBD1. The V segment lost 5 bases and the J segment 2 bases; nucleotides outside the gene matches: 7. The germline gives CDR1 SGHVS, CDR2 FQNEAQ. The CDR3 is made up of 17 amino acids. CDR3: CASSPSDRGPYNSPLHF. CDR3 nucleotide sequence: TGTGCCAGCAGCCCCTCGGACAGGGGTCCCTATAATTCACCCCTCCACTTT.

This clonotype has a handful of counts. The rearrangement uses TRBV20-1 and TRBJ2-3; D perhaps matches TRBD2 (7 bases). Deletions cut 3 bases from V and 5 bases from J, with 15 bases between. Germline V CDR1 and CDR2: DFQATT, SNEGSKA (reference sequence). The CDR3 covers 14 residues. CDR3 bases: TGCAGTGCTAGGGGGGGGGGCTTGGTAGATACGCAGTATTTT. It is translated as CSARGGGLVDTQYF.

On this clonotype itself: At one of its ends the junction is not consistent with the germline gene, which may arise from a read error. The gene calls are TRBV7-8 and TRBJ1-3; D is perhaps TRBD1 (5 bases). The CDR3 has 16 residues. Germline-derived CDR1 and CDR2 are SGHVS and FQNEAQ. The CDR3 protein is CASRHSDRPSENTIYF. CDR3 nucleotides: TGTGCCAGCAGACATTCCGACAGACCCTCTGAAAACACCATATATTTT.

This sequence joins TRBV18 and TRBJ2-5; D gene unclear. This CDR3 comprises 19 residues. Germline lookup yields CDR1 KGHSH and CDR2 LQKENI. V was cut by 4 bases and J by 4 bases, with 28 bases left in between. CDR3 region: CASSLSPPEENKARETQYF. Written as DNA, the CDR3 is TGTGCCAGCTCACTCTCCCCCCCCGAAGAGAACAAAGCCAGAGAGACCCAGTACTTC.

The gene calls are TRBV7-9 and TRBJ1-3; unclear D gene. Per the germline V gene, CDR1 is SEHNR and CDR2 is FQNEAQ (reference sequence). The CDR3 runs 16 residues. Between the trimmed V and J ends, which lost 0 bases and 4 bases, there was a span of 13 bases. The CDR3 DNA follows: TGTGCCAGCAGCTTAGCGCCTAGGACGCAGGGAAACACCATATATTTT. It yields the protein CASSLAPRTQGNTIYF.

The CDR3 spells CATSLAGTYEQYF. The CDR3, as DNA: TGTGCCACCAGCTTGGCGGGGACGTACGAGCAGTACTTC. V and J are TRBV15 and TRBJ2-7; D perhaps matches TRBD2 (6 bases). V was cut by 5 bases and J by 4 bases, with 12 bases left in between. From germline, CDR1 is LNHNV and CDR2 YYDKDF (reference sequence). This CDR3 contains 13 residues.

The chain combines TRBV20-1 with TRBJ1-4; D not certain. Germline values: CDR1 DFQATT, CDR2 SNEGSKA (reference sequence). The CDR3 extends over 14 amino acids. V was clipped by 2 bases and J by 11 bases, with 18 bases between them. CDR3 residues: CSARQPGFLEKLFF. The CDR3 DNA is TGCAGTGCTAGACAGCCGGGTTTCCTGGAGAAACTGTTTTTT.

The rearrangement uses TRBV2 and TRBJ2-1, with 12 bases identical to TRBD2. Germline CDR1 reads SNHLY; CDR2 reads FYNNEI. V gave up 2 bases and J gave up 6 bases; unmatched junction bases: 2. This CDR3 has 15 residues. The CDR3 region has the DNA TGTGCCAGCAGTGAACTAGCGGGGGGGTTCAATGAGCAGTTCTTC. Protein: CASSELAGGFNEQFF. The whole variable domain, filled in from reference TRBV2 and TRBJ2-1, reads EPEVTQTPSHQVTQMGQEVILRCVPISNHLYFYWYRQILGQKVEFLVSFYNNEISEKSEIFDDQFSVERPDGSNFTLKIRSTKLEDSAMYFCASSELAGGFNEQFFGPGTRLTVL.